This entry features one T cell receptor (beta chain) sequence. What it binds is unknown. PCR involved 60 Vbeta and 13 Jbeta primers. The method was immunoSEQ multiplex PCR; TCRdb's version includes in-frame clones alone and lacks a portion of them. The sample records some 130,000 clones, just over 70% being singletons. The data originate from a study of cytomegalovirus exposure and HLA in healthy donors. Notes on the study in general: Later analysis demonstrated an association between a missense DCLRE1C variant and TCR beta V- and J-gene trimming. Among donors in an Asian-associated ancestry cluster, a later analysis reportedly found fewer N-insertions than the approximately 700-donor mean.

The germline gives CDR1 MNHEY, CDR2 SMNVEV (reference sequence). This CDR3 comprises 15 residues. The receptor's source is a woman in her fifties or sixties in good health and CMV-seropositive. The sequenced material came from PBMCs. J is TRBJ2-5 and V is TRBV27; weak D call: TRBD1 (6 bases). The J call may be in error: the DNA end matches TRBJ2-7 better. DNA for the CDR3: TGTGCCAGCAGTTCGACAGGTCTTCCCTCCTACGAGCAGTACTTC. Encoded protein: CASSSTGLPSYEQYF.